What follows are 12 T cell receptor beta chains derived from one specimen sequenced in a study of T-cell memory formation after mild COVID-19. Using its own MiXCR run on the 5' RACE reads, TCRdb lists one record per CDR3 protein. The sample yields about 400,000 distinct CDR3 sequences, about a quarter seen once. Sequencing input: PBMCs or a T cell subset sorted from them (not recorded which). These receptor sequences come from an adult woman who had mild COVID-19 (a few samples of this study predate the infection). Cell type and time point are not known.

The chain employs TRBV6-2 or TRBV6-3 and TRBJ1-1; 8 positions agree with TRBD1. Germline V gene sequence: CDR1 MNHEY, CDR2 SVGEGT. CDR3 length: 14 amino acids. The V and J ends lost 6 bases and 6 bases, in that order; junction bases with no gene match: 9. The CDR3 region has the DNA TGTGCCAGCAGAAGAGGACAGGGTACGCCTGAAGCTTTCTTT. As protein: CASRRGQGTPEAFF.

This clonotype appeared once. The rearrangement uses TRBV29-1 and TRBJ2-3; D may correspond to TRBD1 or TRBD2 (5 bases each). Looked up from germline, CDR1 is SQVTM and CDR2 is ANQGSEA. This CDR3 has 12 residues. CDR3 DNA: TGCAGTGGGACGCTCAGCACAGATACGCAGTATTTT. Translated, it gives CSGTLSTDTQYF.

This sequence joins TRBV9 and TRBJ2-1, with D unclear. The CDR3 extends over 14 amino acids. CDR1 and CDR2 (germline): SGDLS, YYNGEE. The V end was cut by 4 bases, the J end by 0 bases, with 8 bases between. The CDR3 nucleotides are TGTGCCAGCAGCCAGACCGACTCCTACAATGAGCAGTTCTTC. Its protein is CASSQTDSYNEQFF.

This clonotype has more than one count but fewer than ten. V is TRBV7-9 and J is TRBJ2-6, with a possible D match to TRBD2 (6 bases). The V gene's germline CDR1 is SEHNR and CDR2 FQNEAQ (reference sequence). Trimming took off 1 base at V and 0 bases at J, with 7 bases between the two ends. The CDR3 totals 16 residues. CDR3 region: CASSLGDFSGANVLTF. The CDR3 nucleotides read TGTGCCAGCAGCTTAGGGGACTTCTCTGGGGCCAACGTCCTGACTTTC.

CDR3 protein: CASSLMVDNEQFF. For the CDR3, the DNA is TGTGCCAGCAGCTTGATGGTAGACAATGAGCAGTTCTTC. The rearrangement uses TRBV5-6 and TRBJ2-1; D remains unclear. The CDR3 has 13 residues. V was clipped by 1 base and J by 5 bases, with 7 bases between them. CDR1 is SGHDT, CDR2 YYEEEE, per germline.

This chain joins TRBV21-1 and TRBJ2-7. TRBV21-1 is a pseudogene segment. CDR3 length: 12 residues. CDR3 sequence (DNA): TGTGCCAGCAACCGACAAGTCCACGAGCAGTACTTC. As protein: CASNRQVHEQYF.

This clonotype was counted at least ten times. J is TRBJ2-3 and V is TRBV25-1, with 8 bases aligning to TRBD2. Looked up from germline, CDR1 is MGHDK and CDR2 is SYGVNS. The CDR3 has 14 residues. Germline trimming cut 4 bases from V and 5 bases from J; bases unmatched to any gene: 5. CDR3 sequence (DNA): TGTGCCAGCAGTGTGGGACTAGGAGGAGATACGCAGTATTTT. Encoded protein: CASSVGLGGDTQYF.

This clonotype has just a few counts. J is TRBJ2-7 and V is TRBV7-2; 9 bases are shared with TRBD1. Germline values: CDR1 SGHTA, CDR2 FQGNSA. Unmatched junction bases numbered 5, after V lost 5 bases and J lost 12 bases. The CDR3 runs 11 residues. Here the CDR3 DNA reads TGTGCCAGCAGCCTGGGACAGGGCTCGTACTTC. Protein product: CASSLGQGSYF.

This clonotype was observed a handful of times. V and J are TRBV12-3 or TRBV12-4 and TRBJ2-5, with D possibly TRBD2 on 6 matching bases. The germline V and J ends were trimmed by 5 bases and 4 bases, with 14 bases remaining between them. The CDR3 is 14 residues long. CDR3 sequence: CASSTQEGLETQYF. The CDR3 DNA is TGTGCCAGCAGTACCCAGGAGGGGTTAGAGACCCAGTACTTC.

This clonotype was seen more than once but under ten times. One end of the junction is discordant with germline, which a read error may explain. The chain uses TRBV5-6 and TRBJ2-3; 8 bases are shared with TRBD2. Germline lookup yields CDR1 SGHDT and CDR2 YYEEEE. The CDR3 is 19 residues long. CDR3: CARSLGLAGRQRIADTQYF. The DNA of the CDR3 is TGTGCCAGAAGCTTGGGGCTAGCGGGTCGCCAACGGATAGCAGATACGCAGTATTTT.

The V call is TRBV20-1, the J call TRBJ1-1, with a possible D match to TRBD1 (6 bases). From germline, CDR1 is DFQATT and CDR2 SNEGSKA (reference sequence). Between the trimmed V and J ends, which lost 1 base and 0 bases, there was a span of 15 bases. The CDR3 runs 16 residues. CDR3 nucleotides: TGCAGTGCTAGAGCAGGGGCCCGCGGGGTGAACACTGAAGCTTTCTTT. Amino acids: CSARAGARGVNTEAFF.

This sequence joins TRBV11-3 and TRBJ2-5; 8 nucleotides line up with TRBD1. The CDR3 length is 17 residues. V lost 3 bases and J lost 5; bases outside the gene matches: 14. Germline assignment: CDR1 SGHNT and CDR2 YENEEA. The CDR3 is CASSFDFGQGHMETQYF. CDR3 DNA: TGTGCCAGCAGCTTCGATTTCGGACAGGGACATATGGAGACCCAGTACTTC.